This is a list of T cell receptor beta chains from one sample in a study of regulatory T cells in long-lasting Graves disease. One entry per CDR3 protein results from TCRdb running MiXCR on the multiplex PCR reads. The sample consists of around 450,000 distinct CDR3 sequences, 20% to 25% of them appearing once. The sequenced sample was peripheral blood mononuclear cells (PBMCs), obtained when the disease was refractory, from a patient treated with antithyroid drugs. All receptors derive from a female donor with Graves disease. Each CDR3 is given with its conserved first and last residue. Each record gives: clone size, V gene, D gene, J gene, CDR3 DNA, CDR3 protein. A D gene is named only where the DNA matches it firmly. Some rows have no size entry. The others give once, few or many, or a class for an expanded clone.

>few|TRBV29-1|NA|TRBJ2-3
TGCAGCGTACTTACACTAGGATCAGAAGATACGCAGTATTTT
CSVLTLGSEDTQYF
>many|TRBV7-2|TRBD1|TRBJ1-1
TGTGCCAGCAGCTTAGGCGGACAGGGAGTGAACACTGAAGCTTTCTTT
CASSLGGQGVNTEAFF
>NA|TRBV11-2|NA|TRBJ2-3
TGTGCCAGCAGCTCAACAGTTATCACAGATACGCAGTATTTT
CASSSTVITDTQYF
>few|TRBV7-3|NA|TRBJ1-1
TGTGCCAGCAGCTTAACAGGGGCACCTGAACAGGGTGAAGCTTTCTTT
CASSLTGAPEQGEAFF
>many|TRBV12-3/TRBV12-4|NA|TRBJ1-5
TGTGCCAGCAGTTTAGCGGGGATACAGCCCCAGCATTTT
CASSLAGIQPQHF
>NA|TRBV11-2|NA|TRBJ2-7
TGTGCCAGCAGCTTAGGCGCAGAGAGCTCCTACGATCAGTACTTC
CASSLGAESSYDQYF
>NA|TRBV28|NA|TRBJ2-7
TGTGCCAGCAGTTCCGGGGGTCGGGACTACGAGCAGTACTTC
CASSSGGRDYEQYF
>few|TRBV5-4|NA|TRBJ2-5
TGTGCCAGCAGCCACGGACTGAACCAAGAGACCCAGTACTTC
CASSHGLNQETQYF
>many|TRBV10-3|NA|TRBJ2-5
TGTGCCATCAGTGAAGAGGGGCGCCTAGAGACCCAGTACTTC
CAISEEGRLETQYF
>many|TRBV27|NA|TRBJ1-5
TGTGCCAGCAGTACTACGGGTTCTCATCAGCCCCAGCATTTT
CASSTTGSHQPQHF
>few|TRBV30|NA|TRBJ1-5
TGTGCCTGGAGTGACGGTCTTAGCAATCAGCCCCAGCATTTT
CAWSDGLSNQPQHF
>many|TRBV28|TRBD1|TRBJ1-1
TGTGCCAGCACAGGGGGCTACACTGAAGCTTTCTTT
CASTGGYTEAFF
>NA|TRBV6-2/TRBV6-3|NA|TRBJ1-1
TGTGCCAGCAGTTACACGGCAGGAGAGAACACTGAAGCTTTCTTT
CASSYTAGENTEAFF
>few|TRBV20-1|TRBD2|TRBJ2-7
TGCAGTGCTCAAAAAAGCGGGGGGTACTCCTACGAGCAGTACTTC
CSAQKSGGYSYEQYF
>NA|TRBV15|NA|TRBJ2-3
TGTGCCACCAGCAGCTACGCTAGCGCGAGCACAGATACGCAGTATTTT
CATSSYASASTDTQYF
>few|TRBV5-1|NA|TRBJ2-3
TGCGCCAGCAGAGGTTCGGACCACACAGATACGCAGTATTTT
CASRGSDHTDTQYF
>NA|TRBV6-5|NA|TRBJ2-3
TGTGCCAGCAGTTCGACTGGGCATAGCACAGATACGCAGTATTTT
CASSSTGHSTDTQYF
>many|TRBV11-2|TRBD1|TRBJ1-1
TGTGCCAGCACCCTAACAGGGGGCGTCACTGAAGCTTTCTTT
CASTLTGGVTEAFF
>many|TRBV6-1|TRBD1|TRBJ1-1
TGTGCCAGCAGTCCGGGGACAGCTAATGAAGCTTTCTTT
CASSPGTANEAFF
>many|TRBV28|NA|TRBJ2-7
TGTGCCAGTAGGACAAACCAGGTCTACGAGCAGTACTTC
CASRTNQVYEQYF
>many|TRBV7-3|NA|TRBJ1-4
TGTGCCAGCAGCTTAGCCGGACGGACGGGGGAAAAACTGTTTTTT
CASSLAGRTGEKLFF
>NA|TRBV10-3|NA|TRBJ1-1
TGTGCCATCAACCAGGGGCTGGTTGACACTGAAGCTTTCTTT
CAINQGLVDTEAFF
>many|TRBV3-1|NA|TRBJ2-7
TGTGCCAGCAGCCACGCATCCTACGAGCAGTACTTC
CASSHASYEQYF
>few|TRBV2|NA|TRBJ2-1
TGTGCCAGCAGTGACTCTTCAGGCGTTTACAATGAGCAGTTCTTC
CASSDSSGVYNEQFF
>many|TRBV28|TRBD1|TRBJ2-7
TGTGCCAGCAGCAGGCAGGGACAGGGGGCAACGGGCGAGCAGTACTTC
CASSRQGQGATGEQYF
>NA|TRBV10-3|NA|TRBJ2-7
TGTGCCATCAGCTCCCCAAAGGCGGGATTCTACGAGCAGTACTTC
CAISSPKAGFYEQYF
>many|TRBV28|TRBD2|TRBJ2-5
TGTGCCAGCAGCTCACTAGCGAACAGTCAAGAGACCCAGTACTTC
CASSSLANSQETQYF
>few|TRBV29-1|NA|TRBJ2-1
TGCAGCGTTGACCGGTGGGAGAGTGGCAATGAGCAGTTCTTC
CSVDRWESGNEQFF